The 26 T cell receptor beta chains below were found in one sample sequenced in a study of vaccination effects on CD4 cells after COVID-19. What these receptors recognize is not known. The repertoire was sequenced with immunoSEQ multiplex PCR; TCRdb's copy has only in-frame clones and lacks some. Of about 26,000 clones in the sample, roughly 79% were seen once. Sequencing followed a ViraFEST assay step that expanded antigen-specific CD4+ T cells with viral peptide pools. A roughly 10-day culture period preceded the isolation of CD4+ T cells. All participants had two doses of either the BNT162b2 or mRNA-1273 vaccine. The sample here was CD4+ T cells from PBMCs cultured with SARS-CoV-2 spike peptides, taken after COVID-19 vaccination. These receptors all come from a human donor who received a COVID-19 vaccine. Some clones in this sample may be carry-over from other donors' samples.

This chain uses TRBV7-3 with TRBJ2-5; D is ambiguous. CDR3 length: 13 amino acids. V lost 3 bases to trimming and J lost 5 bases, with 10 bases between them. Germline CDR1 reads SGHTA; CDR2 reads FQGTGA. The CDR3 spells CASSFSLLETQYF. The CDR3 nucleotides read TGTGCCAGCAGCTTTAGCCTGCTGGAGACCCAGTACTTC.

This clone came up a few times. This chain joins TRBV7-2 and TRBJ1-4; D call uncertain. Trimming removed 5 bases from V and 8 bases from J, with 9 bases in between. Per the germline V gene, CDR1 is SGHTA and CDR2 is FQGNSA. The length of the CDR3 is 12 residues. For the CDR3, the DNA is TGTGCCAGCAGCCAGAACACGGAAAAACTGTTTTTT. Encoded protein: CASSQNTEKLFF.

This sequence joins TRBV7-8 and TRBJ2-7, with 13 bases fitting TRBD2. This CDR3 is 15 amino acids long. With 3 bases clipped from V and 6 bases from J, the junction kept 5 bases outside the gene matches. The germline V gene has CDR1 SGHVS and CDR2 FQNEAQ. The CDR3 reads CASSFPGTSGVEQYV. The CDR3 region has the DNA TGTGCCAGCAGCTTCCCCGGGACTAGCGGGGTCGAGCAGTACGTC.

V usage is TRBV30 and J usage is TRBJ2-5, with D perhaps matching TRBD1 or TRBD2 (5 bases each). Germline V CDR1 and CDR2: GTSNPN, SVGIG (reference sequence). The CDR3 spans 13 residues. V lost 3 bases and J 1 base, leaving 9 bases between the germline ends. The CDR3 spells CAWSPGAQETQYF. CDR3 DNA sequence: TGTGCCTGGAGCCCCGGGGCCCAAGAGACCCAGTACTTC.

The CDR3 sequence is CASSARPQGAYEQYF. The CDR3 region has the DNA TGTGCCAGCAGCGCCCGACCCCAGGGGGCTTACGAGCAGTACTTC. This rearrangement joins TRBV9 to TRBJ2-7, with 8 bases identical to TRBD1. CDR3 size: 15 residues. In germline, CDR1 is SGDLS, CDR2 YYNGEE. V lost 3 bases, J lost 4 bases, and 9 bases stayed unmatched.

The V call is TRBV11-2, the J call TRBJ1-1; D ambiguous. This CDR3 has 17 amino acids. CDR1 is SGHAT and CDR2 is FQNNGV in the germline V gene. V dropped 4 bases and J dropped 3 bases, with 21 bases sitting between them. The CDR3 region is CASSSKRGTGGDTEAFF. CDR3 DNA sequence: TGTGCCAGCAGCTCCAAGCGGGGTACGGGTGGGGACACTGAAGCTTTCTTT.

The genes are TRBV5-1 and TRBJ1-1; unclear D gene. The CDR3 is 13 amino acids. CDR1 and CDR2 (germline): SGHRS, YFSETQ. V was cut by 0 bases and J by 0 bases, with 3 bases left in between. As DNA, the CDR3 is TGCGCCAGCAGCTTGGGGGTGAACACTGAAGCTTTCTTT. Its translation: CASSLGVNTEAFF.

The genes are TRBV5-4 and TRBJ2-7, with 10 bases matching TRBD1. Germline CDR1 reads SGHNT; CDR2 reads YYREEE (reference sequence). Trimming cost V 3 bases and J 6 bases; bases outside gene matches: 9. The CDR3 spans 15 residues. CDR3 amino acids: CASSSTYGQGGEQYV. The CDR3 nucleotides read TGTGCCAGCAGCTCGACTTACGGACAGGGGGGCGAGCAGTACGTC.

This sequence joins TRBV19 and TRBJ2-3, with TRBD2 matching 8 bases. The CDR3 is 15 amino acids. Germline assignment: CDR1 LNHDA and CDR2 SQIVND (reference sequence). V lost 5 bases, J lost 1 base, and 5 bases stayed unmatched. The CDR3 sequence: CASSPGGAGTDTQYF. The CDR3, as DNA: TGTGCCAGTAGTCCGGGGGGGGCGGGCACAGATACGCAGTATTTT. Together with reference TRBV19 and TRBJ2-3, the CDR3 gives the full variable domain: DGGITQSPKYLFRKEGQNVTLSCEQNLNHDAMYWYRQDPGQGLRLIYYSQIVNDFQKGDIAEGYSVSREKKESFPLTVTSAQKNPTAFYLCASSPGGAGTDTQYFGPGTRLTVL.

The rearrangement joins TRBV2 to TRBJ2-7, with 7 bases identical to TRBD1. The V and J ends lost 6 bases and 4 bases, in that order; junction bases with no gene match: 9. Germline V gene sequence: CDR1 SNHLY, CDR2 FYNNEI. The CDR3 loop spans 14 amino acids. The CDR3 DNA follows: TGTGCCAGCAGGAATGAAGGGACAGCGTACGAGCAGTACGTC. It specifies CASRNEGTAYEQYV.

By sample fraction, this clone is large. The chain joins TRBV7-2 to TRBJ1-2; D is unclear. Germline assignment: CDR1 SGHTA and CDR2 FQGNSA. This CDR3 is built from 15 residues. V lost 6 bases, J lost 2 bases, and 16 bases lay in between. CDR3 region: CASSLSTNANYGYTF. As DNA, the CDR3 is TGTGCCAGCAGTTTATCGACGAACGCGAACTATGGCTACACCTTC.

CDR3 in amino acids: CASRLASSYEQYV. Written as DNA, the CDR3 is TGTGCCAGCAGACTAGCGTCCTCCTACGAGCAGTACGTC. This sequence joins TRBV6-6 and TRBJ2-7, with 7 bases aligning to TRBD2. The CDR3 has 13 residues. CDR1 MNHNY and CDR2 SVGAGI come from the germline V gene (reference sequence). After removal of 6 bases from V and 0 bases from J, the junction contained 2 bases not matched to a gene.

The table lists this clone with a count of one. This sequence joins TRBV3-1 (or the pseudogene TRBV3-2) and TRBJ1-6, with D possibly TRBD1 on 5 matching bases. Germline loops: CDR1 LGHDT, CDR2 YNNKEL (reference sequence). CDR3 length: 14 amino acids. Trimming stripped 4 bases from V and 8 bases from J, with 12 bases between. CDR3 nucleotides: TGTGCCAGCAGCCGGGGGTGGGGGGATTCACCCCTCCACTTT. Protein: CASSRGWGDSPLHF.

The table lists this clone with a count of one. The chain links TRBV19 to TRBJ2-2; D not resolved. Trimming left V 3 bases short and J 1 base short, with 3 bases between. The V gene's germline CDR1 is LNHDA and CDR2 SQIVND (reference sequence). The CDR3 loop spans 13 amino acids. The CDR3 here is CASSIGNTGELFF. The CDR3 DNA is TGTGCCAGTAGTATCGGGAACACCGGGGAGCTGTTTTTT.

This rearrangement joins TRBV15 to TRBJ2-3; the match to TRBD1 covers 7 bases. With V trimmed by 0 bases and J by 1 base, 13 bases remained unmatched. CDR1 and CDR2 (germline): LNHNV, YYDKDF (reference sequence). This CDR3 contains 19 residues. CDR3 sequence: CATSRDSSLRGRGTDTQYF. CDR3 DNA sequence: TGTGCCACCAGCAGAGATAGTTCGTTGAGGGGGCGCGGCACAGATACGCAGTATTTT.

CDR3 DNA sequence: TGTGCCAGCAGCGTAGGGTGGACAGGGACGCAAGAGACCCAGTACTTC. The encoded protein is CASSVGWTGTQETQYF. The chain uses TRBV9 and TRBJ2-5, with 8 nucleotides matching TRBD1. The V gene end was trimmed by 0 bases and the J gene end by 2 bases; junction bases not matched to a gene: 6. Germline CDR1 reads SGDLS; CDR2 reads YYNGEE. The CDR3 consists of 16 residues. The entire variable domain, with the rest obtained from reference TRBV9 and TRBJ2-5, is as follows: DSGVTQTPKHLITATGQRVTLRCSPRSGDLSVYWYQQSLDQGLQFLIQYYNGEERAKGNILERFSAQQFPDLHSELNLSSLELGDSALYFCASSVGWTGTQETQYFGPGTRLLVL.

The chain carries TRBV7-8 and TRBJ1-2; TRBD1 agrees at 7 bases. The CDR3 runs 15 residues. V was clipped by 0 bases and J by 5 bases; unmatched bases: 6. The germline CDR1 and CDR2 sequences are SGHVS and FQNEAQ. The CDR3 bases are TGTGCCAGCAGCTTAGCGTTAAGGGGACAGTATGGCTACACCTTC. Translation gives CASSLALRGQYGYTF.

This clone came up once. The chain couples TRBV18 to TRBJ2-5, with TRBD1 matching 10 bases. J gave up 4 bases and V 4 bases, and 3 bases lay outside the gene matches. The CDR3 runs to 14 residues. From germline, CDR1 is KGHSH and CDR2 LQKENI. The CDR3 DNA follows: TGTGCCAGCTCACGACAGGGGGCAGGAGAGACCCAGTACTTC. Protein: CASSRQGAGETQYF.

The rearrangement joins TRBV11-2 to TRBJ2-1, with TRBD1 identical over 7 bases. V lost 1 base to trimming and J lost 1 base; unmatched junction nucleotides: 10. The CDR3 covers 18 residues. Per the germline V gene, CDR1 is SGHAT and CDR2 is FQNNGV. This CDR3 reads CASSLGLMRGQSYNEQFF. CDR3 DNA sequence: TGTGCCAGCAGCTTAGGGCTCATGAGGGGGCAGTCCTACAATGAGCAGTTCTTC.

This clone was detected only a few times. The chain employs TRBV18 and TRBJ2-5; tentatively, D is TRBD1 (6 bases). Germline CDR1 reads KGHSH; CDR2 reads LQKENI. The CDR3 spans 16 residues. Trimming shortened V by 3 bases and J by 0 bases, and 14 bases separated the two germline ends. The CDR3 DNA is TGTGCCAGCTCACCGGGAGACAGGTCTTACCAAGAGACCCAGTACTTC. This sequence encodes CASSPGDRSYQETQYF. Full variable domain (remainder filled in from reference TRBV18 and TRBJ2-5): NAGVMQNPRHLVRRRGQEARLRCSPMKGHSHVYWYRQLPEEGLKFMVYLQKENIIDESGMPKERFSAEFPKEGPSILRIQQVVRGDSAAYFCASSPGDRSYQETQYFGPGTRLLVL.

V is TRBV7-2 and J is TRBJ2-5; D is unclear. The CDR3 spans 13 residues. V was cut by 1 base and J by 5 bases, with 8 bases left in between. CDR1 is SGHTA, CDR2 FQGNSA, per germline. CDR3 sequence (DNA): TGTGCCAGCAGCTTAGAGCAAGGGGAGACCCAGTACTTC. Translated: CASSLEQGETQYF.

V usage is TRBV23-1 and J usage is TRBJ2-7; D may be TRBD1 (6 bases). TRBV23-1 is filed as an ORF, its function uncertain. Deletions cut 4 bases from V and 0 bases from J, with 31 bases between. This CDR3 is built from 21 residues. The CDR3: CASSPTTPGTPAVHLSYEQYV. The CDR3 coding sequence is TGCGCCAGCAGTCCCACAACTCCCGGGACACCCGCGGTCCACCTCTCCTACGAGCAGTACGTC.

The chain links TRBV28 to TRBJ2-1, with D perhaps TRBD2 (6 bases). The CDR3 length is 15 residues. Germline-derived CDR1 and CDR2 are MDHEN and SYDVKM. V lost 6 bases and J 7 bases, leaving 19 bases between the germline ends. The CDR3: CASRTRQLGWNEQFF. CDR3 coding DNA: TGTGCCAGCAGGACTAGACAACTCGGGTGGAATGAGCAGTTCTTC. The entire variable domain, with the rest obtained from reference TRBV28 and TRBJ2-1, is as follows: DVKVTQSSRYLVKRTGEKVFLECVQDMDHENMFWYRQDPGLGLRLIYFSYDVKMKEKGDIPEGYSVSREKKERFSLILESASTNQTSMYLCASRTRQLGWNEQFFGPGTRLTVL.

This rearrangement joins TRBV5-6 to TRBJ2-3; D gene unclear. V lost 1 base and J 0 bases, leaving 6 bases between the germline ends. The CDR3 has 14 amino acids. Germline values: CDR1 SGHDT, CDR2 YYEEEE. As DNA, the CDR3 is TGTGCCAGCAGCTTGTCCAGGAGCACAGATACGCAGTATTTT. It is translated as CASSLSRSTDTQYF. The whole variable domain, filled in from reference TRBV5-6 and TRBJ2-3, reads DAGVTQSPTHLIKTRGQQVTLRCSPKSGHDTVSWYQQALGQGPQFIFQYYEEEERQRGNFPDRFSGHQFPNYSSELNVNALLLGDSALYLCASSLSRSTDTQYFGPGTRLTVL.

This clone was picked up a small number of times. The chain recombines TRBV28 with TRBJ2-4; weak D call: TRBD2 (7 bases). Germline V gene data show CDR1 as MDHEN and CDR2 as SYDVKM. Trimming cost V 6 bases and J 7 bases, with 16 bases left between them. The CDR3 contains 14 residues. This CDR3 reads CASSPGGGGNIQYF. In nucleotides, the CDR3 is TGTGCCAGCAGCCCCGGGGGAGGGGGGAACATTCAGTACTTC.

V is TRBV7-2 and J is TRBJ2-3; D is perhaps TRBD2 (5 bases). V was pared by 1 base and J by 5 bases, with 16 bases between. This CDR3 contains 16 residues. Germline values: CDR1 SGHTA, CDR2 FQGNSA. The CDR3 loop reads CASSLVRSRGQDTQYF. The CDR3 nucleotides read TGTGCCAGCAGCTTAGTACGCTCACGGGGTCAAGATACGCAGTATTTT.